This T cell receptor (beta chain) was sequenced during a study of metastatic and nonmetastatic thyroid tumors. Study as a whole: It was across blood and tumor or nodule tissue from malignant and benign thyroid patients that repertoires were compared. Findings of the study overall: Patients with malignant thyroid tumors reportedly had significantly higher TCR beta diversity than those with benign nodules, in blood and tumor.

In this sample, this clone turned up many times. Its antigen is still unknown. Original data processing: Researchers built a distant-metastasis classifier for papillary thyroid cancer that drew on CDR3 differences across clinicopathological groups. Using MiXCR, TCRdb reanalyzed the PCR reads. These V and J calls are TCRdb output, not the study's own analysis. The table records about 82,000 clones, roughly an eighth of them present only once. All patients reached thyroid surgery having received no treatment beforehand. Germline loops: CDR1 WSHSY, CDR2 SAAADI. V dropped 6 bases and J dropped 3 bases, with 11 bases sitting between them. The CDR3 is made up of 13 amino acids.

The receptor was isolated from a female donor with papillary thyroid cancer or a benign thyroid nodule (not recorded which). Some clones in this sample may be carry-over from other donors' samples. This rearrangement joins TRBV10-2 to TRBJ1-2, with D hard to call. Sequencing was performed on tumor tissue. The CDR3 here is CASSAKEDYGYTF. The CDR3 DNA reads as TGCGCCAGCAGCGCAAAAGAGGACTATGGCTACACCTTC.